This T cell receptor (beta chain) is drawn from a study of blood T cell repertoires in COVID-19. Study-level background: Samples representing acute and convalescent COVID-19 were sourced from the United States, Italy and Spain. T cells, B-cell-depleted T cells, or PBMCs supplied cDNA or gDNA.

As processed by the authors: Counts of nucleated cells, estimated from reference gene primer amplification, were obtained. Method: immunoSEQ multiplex PCR; TCRdb's copy keeps in-frame clones and lacks some. The V and J calls and clone size were taken over from that table, and D and trimming were inferred from the DNA. The table shows some 250,000 clones, with roughly four fifths occurring only once. This CDR3 has 17 amino acids. Sequenced: peripheral blood. The chain carries TRBV21-1 and TRBJ2-1; TRBD1, the D gene given by the table, was not confirmed from the DNA. TRBV21-1 is designated a pseudogene. This TCR was recovered from a man aged 50-60 years with active or convalescent COVID-19. CDR3 amino acids: CASSKVRGQVPMSEQFF. The CDR3 DNA sequence: TGTGCCAGCAGCAAAGTCCGGGGACAGGTCCCCATGAGTGAGCAGTTCTTC.